The 18 T cell receptor beta chains below all came from one sample that was sequenced in a study of blood T cell repertoires in COVID-19. The method was immunoSEQ multiplex PCR; TCRdb's version includes in-frame clones alone and lacks a portion of them. The table includes some 80,000 clones, approximately 85% detected once. Sample: peripheral blood. The receptors come from a middle-aged man with COVID-19, enrolled during active disease.

V is TRBV15 and J is TRBJ1-5, with D hard to call. Germline CDR1 LNHNV, CDR2 YYDKDF (reference sequence). The ends were cut back, 4 bases at V and 5 bases at J, with 15 bases in the middle. CDR3 size: 15 residues. CDR3 amino acids: CATSNPFRVDQPQHF. CDR3 nucleotide sequence: TGTGCCACCAGCAACCCATTCCGGGTGGATCAGCCCCAGCATTTT.

The genes are TRBV7-3 and TRBJ1-1, with a weak D call TRBD1 (6 bases). The germline V gene has CDR1 SGHTA and CDR2 FQGTGA. The CDR3 covers 14 residues. Trimming cost V 5 bases and J 1 base, with 11 bases left between them. The CDR3 here is CASSRTATNTEAFF. CDR3 bases: TGTGCCAGCAGCCGGACAGCCACGAACACTGAAGCTTTCTTT.

J is TRBJ2-1 and V is TRBV6-5; 10 positions agree with TRBD2. This CDR3 region has 15 residues. Trimming cost V 5 bases and J 6 bases; bases outside gene matches: 7. Looked up from germline, CDR1 is MNHEY and CDR2 is SVGAGI. CDR3 residues: CASSKLAGKTNEQFF. The DNA for the CDR3 is TGTGCCAGCAGTAAACTAGCGGGAAAGACCAATGAGCAGTTCTTC.

This clone was recorded once. The chain recombines TRBV7-2 with TRBJ1-1; 7 nucleotides line up with TRBD1. Germline CDR1 reads SGHTA; CDR2 reads FQGNSA. Unmatched junction bases numbered 11, after V lost 5 bases and J lost 2 bases. The CDR3 covers 16 residues. CDR3 sequence: CASSPGQSLGNTEAFF. The CDR3 DNA reads TGTGCCAGCAGCCCGGGACAGTCTTTGGGAAACACTGAAGCTTTCTTT.

Regarding this clone: A read error may produce the germline difference seen at one junction end. The V call is TRBV5-6, the J call TRBJ2-1, with TRBD1 as a possible D gene (6 bases). This CDR3 region has 11 residues. Germline lookup yields CDR1 SGHDT and CDR2 YYEEEE. The CDR3 DNA reads TGTGCCAGCAGCTTGGAGAGACAGGAGGTCTTC. This encodes CASSLERQEVF. The full variable domain, rest sourced from reference TRBV5-6 and TRBJ2-1, is DAGVTQSPTHLIKTRGQQVTLRCSPKSGHDTVSWYQQALGQGPQFIFQYYEEEERQRGNFPDRFSGHQFPNYSSELNVNALLLGDSALYLCASSLERQEVFGPGTRLTVL.

The chain carries TRBV20-1 and TRBJ2-2; a weak D match, TRBD1 (5 bases). V was shortened by 3 bases and J by 2 bases, with 13 bases between the two germline ends. The CDR3 has 15 amino acids. Germline V gene lookup returns CDR1 DFQATT and CDR2 SNEGSKA (reference sequence). In DNA form, the CDR3 reads TGCAGTGCTAGTGGTGACAGCACTAACACCGGGGAGCTGTTTTTT. Protein product: CSASGDSTNTGELFF.

This chain links TRBV7-3 with TRBJ2-1, with a possible D match to TRBD1 (6 bases). CDR1 is SGHTA, CDR2 FQGTGA, per germline. The germline V and J ends were trimmed by 3 bases and 4 bases, with 16 bases remaining between them. This CDR3 is 16 amino acids long. CDR3 residues: CASSFAGAHGYNEQFF. The CDR3 coding sequence is TGTGCCAGCAGCTTTGCAGGGGCGCATGGGTACAATGAGCAGTTCTTC.

The V call is TRBV30, the J call TRBJ2-7; tentatively, D is TRBD1 (5 bases). The CDR3 has 12 amino acids. In germline, CDR1 is GTSNPN, CDR2 SVGIG (reference sequence). Trimming removed 2 bases from V and 6 bases from J, with 11 bases in between. For the CDR3, the DNA is TGTGCCTGGAGTCCCAGGGATGGCGAGCAGTACTTC. Translation gives CAWSPRDGEQYF.

This clone appeared once. This chain joins TRBV5-8 and TRBJ1-2, with a tentative D call TRBD1 (6 bases). The CDR3 sequence is 14 residues long. Between the trimmed V and J ends, which lost 4 bases and 8 bases, there was a span of 18 bases. CDR1 and CDR2 (germline): SGHTS, YDEGEE. CDR3 DNA: TGTGCCAGCAGCCTGATGGGGGCAGCGCACGGCTACACCTTC. It encodes CASSLMGAAHGYTF.

This clone was observed a single time. The chain combines TRBV30 with TRBJ1-6; D may be TRBD1 (5 bases). The CDR3 runs 13 residues. V was pared by 1 base and J by 9 bases, with 10 bases between. CDR1 is GTSNPN and CDR2 is SVGIG in the germline V gene (reference sequence). The CDR3 region is CAWSAGNGSPLHF. The CDR3 DNA reads as TGTGCCTGGAGTGCAGGGAACGGTTCACCCCTCCACTTT.

This clone was observed a few times. The chain combines TRBV7-2 with TRBJ1-3; maybe TRBD1 (5 bases). Germline V gene sequence: CDR1 SGHTA, CDR2 FQGNSA. V lost 2 bases and J 2 bases, leaving 10 bases between the germline ends. The CDR3 has 15 amino acids. Written as DNA, the CDR3 is TGTGCCAGCAGCTTATCAGCAGGGACTGGAAACACCATATATTTT. This codes for CASSLSAGTGNTIYF.

This clone was observed once. The chain joins TRBV3-1 (or the pseudogene TRBV3-2) to TRBJ2-7, with 11 nucleotides matching TRBD2. Looked up from germline, CDR1 is LGHDT and CDR2 is YNNKEL (reference sequence). V trimming: 4 bases; J trimming: 3 bases; junction bases outside the gene matches: 2. The CDR3 runs to 14 residues. Written as DNA, the CDR3 is TGTGCCAGCAGCCCCGGGACTAGCGGCTACGAGCAGTACTTC. This translates into CASSPGTSGYEQYF.

The chain carries TRBV4-1 and TRBJ1-1; 12 nucleotides line up with TRBD1. From germline, CDR1 is MGHRA and CDR2 YSYEKL. The ends lost 0 bases at V and 3 bases at J; junction bases unmatched: 11. The CDR3 has 19 residues. The CDR3 spells CASSQERIGTGGQDTEAFF. In DNA form, the CDR3 reads TGCGCCAGCAGCCAAGAACGAATAGGGACAGGGGGCCAAGACACTGAAGCTTTCTTT.

The genes are TRBV2 and TRBJ2-2, with D maybe TRBD1 (6 bases). The ends were cut back, 2 bases at V and 6 bases at J, with 7 bases in the middle. The CDR3 sequence is 13 residues long. The germline V gene encodes CDR1 SNHLY and CDR2 FYNNEI. The CDR3 nucleotides read TGTGCCAGCAGTGAACAGGGGTCCGGGGAGCTGTTTTTT. It is translated as CASSEQGSGELFF.

The chain has TRBV7-3 and TRBJ2-5; D possibly corresponds to TRBD2 (6 bases). V lost 1 base to trimming and J lost 5 bases, with 8 bases between them. There are 13 residues in the CDR3. Germline V lookup: CDR1 SGHTA, CDR2 FQGTGA. The CDR3 region has the DNA TGTGCCAGCAGCTTAAAACGGGGGGAGACCCAGTACTTC. Amino acids: CASSLKRGETQYF.

The chain couples TRBV11-2 to TRBJ2-3; perhaps TRBD1 as D (7 bases). V was clipped by 2 bases and J by 6 bases, with 18 bases between them. Germline lookup yields CDR1 SGHAT and CDR2 FQNNGV. CDR3 length: 16 amino acids. The CDR3 DNA follows: TGTGCCAGCAGCTTAAGGGGGCTGGGGGGCGCGGATACGCAGTATTTT. Translating gives CASSLRGLGGADTQYF. The full variable domain, with the rest looked up from reference TRBV11-2 and TRBJ2-3, is EAGVAQSPRYKIIEKRQSVAFWCNPISGHATLYWYQQILGQGPKLLIQFQNNGVVDDSQLPKDRFSAERLKGVDSTLKIQPAKLEDSAVYLCASSLRGLGGADTQYFGPGTRLTVL.

The chain links TRBV2 to TRBJ2-7, with 7 bases identical to TRBD1. Germline V gene lookup returns CDR1 SNHLY and CDR2 FYNNEI. J lost 5 bases, V lost 7 bases, and 5 bases had no gene match. This CDR3 is 12 amino acids long. DNA for the CDR3: TGTGCCAGCAACAGGGGAACAAACGAGCAGTACTTC. Encoded protein: CASNRGTNEQYF.

Regarding this clone: The germline gene is not matched at one end of the junction; a read error may be the cause. The chain combines TRBV2 with TRBJ2-1, with 8 bases that match TRBD2. CDR1 SNHLY and CDR2 FYNNEI come from the germline V gene. The CDR3 length is 13 residues. The DNA of the CDR3 is TGTGCCAGCAGTGGAATTCTAGGGACTAGGTCTATCTTC. It translates to CASSGILGTRSIF.